The rows below give T cell receptor beta chains drawn from one sample of a study of OX40 agonist ivuxolimab in advanced cancers. The method was immunoSEQ multiplex PCR; TCRdb's version includes in-frame clones alone and lacks a portion of them. The sample yields 90,000 to 130,000 clones, roughly nine tenths seen once. The sequencing here drew on CD4+ or CD8+ T cells sorted from blood, taken in a trial of the OX40 agonist ivuxolimab. These receptors came from an adult with an advanced solid tumor such as melanoma, head and neck, liver or kidney cancer. The CDR3 runs from the conserved cysteine through the conserved F or W. Each record gives: J gene, V gene, CDR3 protein.

TRBJ2-3	TRBV7-9	CASSGSGAPDTQYF
TRBJ1-3	TRBV5-1	CASSYTGTGIGNTIYF
TRBJ1-5	TRBV4-1	CASSQTLGSGGQPQHF
TRBJ1-3	TRBV30	CAWSTTPTGLTGNTIYF
TRBJ1-4	TRBV11-2	CASSFGGSEKLSF
TRBJ2-3	TRBV9	CASSVAEDTQYF
TRBJ2-1	TRBV11-3	CASSLDSPSRKFF
TRBJ2-5	TRBV5-1	CASSLAPAIEQETQYF
TRBJ1-1	TRBV5-1	CASSSGTPVEAFF
TRBJ2-5	TRBV19	CASSIVVQETQYF
TRBJ1-1	TRBV19	CASSNRDLNTEAFF
TRBJ2-7	TRBV4-1	CASSFYAGEDEQYF
TRBJ1-1	TRBV5-1	CASSPDRATEAFF
TRBJ2-7	TRBV6-1	CASSEAGTVAYEQYF
TRBJ2-7	TRBV30	CAWSVYRYEQYF
TRBJ1-5	TRBV9	CASSADGTNQPQHF
TRBJ1-1	TRBV6-1	CASSEVAGDTEAFF
TRBJ1-2	TRBV5-6	CASSLAGHSNYGYTF
TRBJ2-5	TRBV7-9	CASSLARRGVQYF
TRBJ2-1	TRBV28	CASSFSYGLAITGWEQFF
TRBJ2-7	TRBV7-7	CASSTDRATEQYF
TRBJ2-3	TRBV9	CASSVAPAGATDTQYF
TRBJ2-7	TRBV6-1	CASSEKSGFLYYEQYF
TRBJ1-1	TRBV30	CAWSVRRGLAFF
TRBJ1-2	TRBV7-9	CASSTEDREEAYGYTF
TRBJ2-1	TRBV19	CATMRGQTHRPYNEQFF
TRBJ2-5	TRBV6-5	CASSLPEYRLEAQYF